The 27 T cell receptor beta chains below all came from one sample that was sequenced in a study of metastatic and nonmetastatic thyroid tumors. All patients were treatment-naive before thyroid surgery. TCRdb redid the clone calls on the PCR reads using MiXCR. The repertoire has roughly 9,700 clones, 25% to 30% of them found once; the top ten carry roughly a fifth. Material: tumor tissue. The receptors were sampled from a female donor with papillary thyroid cancer or a benign thyroid nodule (not recorded which). Some clones in this sample may be carry-over from other donors' samples.

The rearrangement joins TRBV11-2 to TRBJ2-1; 12 bases map to TRBD2. J was trimmed by 4 bases and V by 0 bases; bases with no gene match: 1. CDR3 length: 16 residues. Looked up from germline, CDR1 is SGHAT and CDR2 is FQNNGV. CDR3 in amino acids: CASSLDGLAGYNEQFF. In DNA form, the CDR3 reads TGTGCCAGCAGCTTAGATGGACTAGCGGGATACAATGAGCAGTTCTTC.

This clone was seen many times. One end of the junction fails to match germline, which may point to a read error. Other DNA variants within this sample encode the same CDR3. The chain couples TRBV12-3 or TRBV12-4 to TRBJ1-5; unclear D gene. CDR3 length: 13 residues. In DNA, the CDR3 is TGCGCCAGCAGTTTATCGACGGGACAGCCCCAGCATTTT. Translating it yields CASSLSTGQPQHF.

The chain uses TRBV6-2 or TRBV6-3 and TRBJ2-7, with TRBD2 matching 10 bases. The length of the CDR3 is 16 residues. Germline assignment: CDR1 MNHEY and CDR2 SVGEGT. The junction had 10 bases not matched to a gene; V was cut back by 6 bases and J by 2 bases. In DNA form, the CDR3 reads TGTGCCAGCAGCCGGGTAGGAGCGGGAGGGCCCTACGAGCAGTACTTC. This gives the protein CASSRVGAGGPYEQYF.

The table lists this clone with many counts. This sequence joins TRBV7-8 and TRBJ2-2; D not resolved. This CDR3 region has 14 residues. CDR1 is SGHVS, CDR2 FQNEAQ, per germline. The germline V and J ends were trimmed by 2 bases and 4 bases, with 8 bases remaining between them. This chain's CDR3 is CASSLMESTGELFF. In DNA, the CDR3 is TGTGCCAGCAGCTTAATGGAGTCCACCGGGGAGCTGTTTTTT.

Turning to this clone: This may stem from a read error, because a much larger clone lies one nucleotide away. Other DNA sequences in this sample translate to the same CDR3. The chain carries TRBV4-2 and TRBJ2-6; the D gene is possibly TRBD2 (6 bases). CDR1 is LGHNA and CDR2 is YNFKEQ in the germline V gene. This CDR3 comprises 17 residues. DNA for the CDR3: TGTGCCAGCAGCCCGTGGGAGGTGTCATCTGGTGCCAACGTCCTGACTTTC. It yields the protein CASSPWEVSSGANVLTF.

About this clone: Its ends do not fully match the called genes, so a read error is possible. The sample has other DNA sequences that encode this CDR3 too. The chain carries TRBV24-1 and TRBJ2-7; D might be TRBD1 (5 bases). Germline V CDR1 and CDR2: KGHDR, SFDVKD. The CDR3 totals 16 residues. The CDR3 loop reads CATSDFGTGGSHEQYF. In DNA, the CDR3 is TGTGCCACCAGTGATTTTGGTACAGGTGGCTCCCACGAGCAGTACTTC.

The chain links TRBV11-1 to TRBJ2-1; 9 bases align to TRBD1. Germline V gives CDR1 SGHAT, CDR2 FQDESV (reference sequence). J lost 8 bases, V lost 4 bases, and 9 bases had no gene match. This CDR3 spans 15 amino acids. The CDR3 is CASSCRDRVLYEQFF. The CDR3 DNA is TGTGCCAGCAGCTGCCGGGACAGGGTTTTATATGAGCAGTTCTTC.

This clone appeared a few times. A much larger clone is a single base away; this may be a read error. The CDR3 loop reads CASSDELTSGNTHYF. CDR3 coding DNA: TGTGCCAGCAGTGACGAACTGACTAGCGGTAATACGCATTATTTT. The chain combines TRBV25-1 with TRBJ2-3, with TRBD2 identical over 9 bases. CDR1 and CDR2 from the germline V gene are MGHDK and SYGVNS. The CDR3 is 15 residues long. Full variable domain (remainder filled in from reference TRBV25-1 and TRBJ2-3): EADIYQTPRYLVIGTGKKITLECSQTMGHDKMYWYQQDPGMELHLIHYSYGVNSTEKGDLSSESTVSRIRTEHFPLTLESARPSHTSQYLCASSDELTSGNTHYFGPGTRLTVL.

The chain couples TRBV9 to TRBJ2-7; D not resolved. V lost 3 bases and J lost 4, with 17 bases in between. CDR3 size: 15 residues. CDR1 is SGDLS and CDR2 is YYNGEE in the germline V gene. This CDR3 is CASSGGPDVLYEQYF. The DNA for the CDR3 is TGTGCCAGCAGCGGTGGACCAGATGTGCTATACGAGCAGTACTTC.

V gene TRBV5-5 combines with J gene TRBJ2-7; the D is unclear. This CDR3 comprises 14 residues. Germline CDR1 reads SGHKS; CDR2 reads YYEKEE (reference sequence). The CDR3 sequence: CESSLVKESYEQYF. Written as DNA, the CDR3 is TGTGAAAGCAGCTTGGTGAAGGAATCCTACGAGCAGTACTTC.

Relative to its sample, this clone is medium-sized. The chain carries TRBV11-1 and TRBJ2-7; either TRBD1 or TRBD2 may fit D (6 bases each). The V end was cut by 8 bases, the J end by 0 bases, with 20 bases between. The CDR3 consists of 16 residues. Germline CDR1 SGHAT, CDR2 FQDESV (reference sequence). As DNA, the CDR3 is TGTGCCAGCGGATCTCCGGGGGCGGGAAACTCCTACGAGCAGTACTTC. Protein: CASGSPGAGNSYEQYF.

This clone was counted many times. The chain recombines TRBV20-1 with TRBJ2-7, with D hard to call. The CDR3 runs 15 residues. Germline assignment: CDR1 DFQATT and CDR2 SNEGSKA (reference sequence). V was cut by 5 bases and J by 0 bases, with 17 bases left in between. The CDR3 region is CSAGRNAVSSYEQYF. CDR3 nucleotides: TGCAGTGCTGGACGGAACGCAGTAAGCTCCTACGAGCAGTACTTC.

This chain joins TRBV19 and TRBJ2-2, with D perhaps TRBD2 (5 bases). Germline CDR1 and CDR2: LNHDA and SQIVND (reference sequence). The CDR3 runs to 15 residues. Trimming took 3 bases from V and 4 from J, leaving 12 bases between them. The CDR3 nucleotides read TGTGCCAGTAGTATCACTATCGGGATCACCGGGGAGCTGTTTTTT. Protein: CASSITIGITGELFF.

This chain links TRBV3-1 with TRBJ1-1, with 7 bases matching TRBD1. J was trimmed by 6 bases and V by 4 bases; bases with no gene match: 5. CDR3 length: 13 residues. Per the germline V gene, CDR1 is LGHDT and CDR2 is YNNKEL (reference sequence). The CDR3 DNA reads as TGTGCCAGCAGCCCACAGGGGTTCCCTGAAGCTTTCTTT. It specifies CASSPQGFPEAFF.

The chain couples TRBV9 to TRBJ2-1, with 12 bases fitting TRBD2. The CDR3 length is 19 residues. V lost 0 bases, J lost 8 bases, and 15 bases stayed unmatched. Germline loops: CDR1 SGDLS, CDR2 YYNGEE. In DNA, the CDR3 is TGTGCCAGCAGCGTAGGTCTGGGACTCCGGACTAGCGGGGTGGATGAGCAGTTCTTC. Translation: CASSVGLGLRTSGVDEQFF.

This clone was recorded once. V usage is TRBV30 and J usage is TRBJ1-2; weak D call: TRBD1 (6 bases). CDR1 and CDR2 (germline): GTSNPN, SVGIG (reference sequence). The CDR3 spans 12 residues. Trimming removed 4 bases from V and 6 bases from J, with 12 bases in between. DNA for the CDR3: TGTGCCTGGACCAGGGCAGGGGATGGCTACACCTTC. Translating it yields CAWTRAGDGYTF.

This clone is classed as medium-sized. The chain links TRBV27 to TRBJ1-2; tentatively, D is TRBD1 (6 bases). The CDR3 totals 16 residues. Germline V gene sequence: CDR1 MNHEY, CDR2 SMNVEV (reference sequence). Trimming stripped 5 bases from V and 4 bases from J, with 20 bases between. CDR3 amino acids: CASSPAPGDLAYGYTF. The CDR3 coding sequence is TGTGCCAGCAGTCCCGCGCCAGGGGATCTAGCCTATGGCTACACCTTC.

Notes on this clone: This sample includes further DNA sequences coding for the same CDR3. The gene calls are TRBV19 and TRBJ1-1; D gene ambiguous. The CDR3 runs to 16 residues. Trimming stripped 4 bases from V and 0 bases from J, with 15 bases between. Per germline, CDR1 LNHDA and CDR2 SQIVND (reference sequence). CDR3 region: CASSNEAEDMNTEAFF. CDR3 coding DNA: TGTGCCAGTAGTAATGAAGCAGAAGACATGAACACTGAAGCTTTCTTT.

This clone was seen repeatedly, ten times or more. The chain links TRBV5-4 to TRBJ2-2; tentative D call: TRBD2 (6 bases). Germline CDR1 is SGHNT and CDR2 is YYREEE (reference sequence). V was pared by 2 bases and J by 0 bases, with 11 bases between. This CDR3 region has 16 residues. This CDR3 reads CASSFSSAANTGELFF. The CDR3 coding sequence is TGTGCCAGCAGCTTTTCTAGCGCCGCGAACACCGGGGAGCTGTTTTTT. The complete variable domain, with remaining parts taken from reference TRBV5-4 and TRBJ2-2, reads ETGVTQSPTHLIKTRGQQVTLRCSSQSGHNTVSWYQQALGQGPQFIFQYYREEENGRGNFPPRFSGLQFPNYSSELNVNALELDDSALYLCASSFSSAANTGELFFGEGSRLTVL.

To note about this clone: Compared with germline, one end of the junction differs, possibly owing to a read error. The chain has TRBV12-3 or TRBV12-4 and TRBJ2-3; 13 bases fit TRBD2. CDR3 size: 16 residues. In nucleotides, the CDR3 is TGTGCCATCAGTCTGGGGACTAGCGGGGCCACAGATACGCAGTATTTT. It is translated as CAISLGTSGATDTQYF.

This clone was counted only a few times. The rearrangement links TRBV6-1 to TRBJ2-2, with D possibly TRBD2 on 6 matching bases. V was trimmed by 3 bases and J by 6 bases, leaving 23 bases between them. The germline V gene encodes CDR1 MNHNS and CDR2 SASEGT. The CDR3 length is 18 residues. The CDR3 protein is CASSERKSIGRRAGELFF. The CDR3 region has the DNA TGTGCCAGCAGTGAGAGAAAGTCTATCGGGAGAAGGGCCGGGGAGCTGTTTTTT.

Ten or more counts support this clone. The V and J genes are TRBV28 and TRBJ2-1; 9 nucleotides agree with TRBD2. J was trimmed by 0 bases and V by 2 bases; bases with no gene match: 8. CDR3 size: 18 residues. Germline V gene data show CDR1 as MDHEN and CDR2 as SYDVKM. CDR3 bases: TGTGCCAGCAGTTTACGGGTTGATAGCGGGGGCTCCTACAATGAGCAGTTCTTC. It specifies CASSLRVDSGGSYNEQFF.

The J gene is TRBJ1-6, the V gene TRBV12-3 or TRBV12-4; D unresolved. The CDR3 covers 13 residues. Trimming took 6 bases from V and 7 from J, leaving 10 bases between them. CDR3 nucleotides: TGTGCCAGCAGCCGAATGGTGAATTCACCCCTCCACTTT. This gives the protein CASSRMVNSPLHF.

This chain joins TRBV7-8 and TRBJ1-1; TRBD1 is a possible D gene (5 bases). The CDR3 has 13 amino acids. Germline V gives CDR1 SGHVS, CDR2 FQNEAQ. V was cut by 6 bases and J by 0 bases, with 8 bases left in between. CDR3 loop: CASSRGMNTEAFF. CDR3 DNA sequence: TGTGCCAGCAGTAGGGGCATGAACACTGAAGCTTTCTTT.

This clone was picked up many times. The chain employs TRBV29-1 and TRBJ2-1, with D possibly being TRBD1 (5 bases). The CDR3 contains 14 residues. CDR1 SQVTM and CDR2 ANQGSEA come from the germline V gene. Trimming cost V 4 bases and J 6 bases, with 16 bases left between them. In DNA form, the CDR3 reads TGCAGCGTTGTGGGCAGGGATTACGGCAATGAGCAGTTCTTC. This encodes CSVVGRDYGNEQFF.

V usage is TRBV9 and J usage is TRBJ1-3, with D possibly matching TRBD1 (6 bases). This CDR3 comprises 13 residues. Trimming took off 6 bases at V and 4 bases at J, with 11 bases between the two ends. Germline assignment: CDR1 SGDLS and CDR2 YYNGEE. This CDR3 is CASNPGAGNTIYF. The CDR3 DNA reads as TGTGCCAGCAACCCAGGGGCCGGAAACACCATATATTTT. Looking up the rest from reference TRBV9 and TRBJ1-3 gives the full variable domain: DSGVTQTPKHLITATGQRVTLRCSPRSGDLSVYWYQQSLDQGLQFLIQYYNGEERAKGNILERFSAQQFPDLHSELNLSSLELGDSALYFCASNPGAGNTIYFGEGSWLTVV.

This clone appeared a few times. The junction does not match germline at one end; this may be a read error. This chain uses TRBV10-1 with TRBJ1-2; D may be TRBD1 (6 bases). The CDR3 consists of 13 residues. The germline V gene has CDR1 WNHNN and CDR2 SYGVQD (reference sequence). This CDR3 reads CASSESTGYCYTF. The CDR3 DNA sequence: TGCGCTAGCAGTGAGTCGACAGGTTATTGCTACACCTTC.